Reported below is one T cell receptor beta chain. The data belong to a study of T cells in Graves' hyperthyroidism and ophthalmopathy. The CDR3 loop spans 16 amino acids. Germline CDR1 is LNHNV and CDR2 is YYDKDF (reference sequence). V was pared by 5 bases and J by 2 bases, with 17 bases between. There were TCR beta CDR3 regions amplified from RNA transcripts. HTBI primers were used for first-round RT-PCR of the TCR CDR3. TCRdb used MiXCR to reprocess the multiplex PCR reads, holding one entry per CDR3 protein. The sample lists hundreds of thousands of distinct CDR3 sequences; less than 15% were seen once.

The V and J genes are TRBV15 and TRBJ2-3; D gene unclear. Sequencing input: blood. The clonotype was recovered from a woman between 18 and 29 years old with Graves' hyperthyroidism. The CDR3 sequence: CATSETGPLDTDTQYF. The CDR3 nucleotides read TGTGCCACCAGCGAGACGGGCCCCCTGGACACAGATACGCAGTATTTT.